This T cell receptor beta chain was sequenced for a study of cytomegalovirus exposure and HLA in healthy donors listed by TCRdb under 2017. A note on the overall study: According to an earlier analysis of a few hundred of the donors, 150 million to 200 million T cells yielded roughly 100 million unique TCR beta sequences and 276 Gb of sequence data. An early release that covered roughly 600 HLA-typed donors contained approximately 300 gigabases of sequencing data and tens of millions of unique TCR sequences. Of the roughly 400 genotyped donors, roughly 80% were placed in the genetic ancestry cluster associated with self-reported Caucasian donors. The study aimed to test whether signatures of past pathogen exposure could be identified by cataloging public T cell receptors. The study profiled the T cell repertoires of some 610 subjects by immunosequencing and related them to cytomegalovirus serostatus. Besides the first cohort of 666 subjects, a separate validation cohort made up of roughly 120 different subjects was used. To predict cytomegalovirus infection status, the study combined high-throughput TCR immunosequencing, statistical association of individual TCRs with disease status, and machine learning. In a later analysis, previously published TCR beta repertoires from 666 donors were re-analyzed and high-resolution HLA genotyping was added so that TCR occurrence patterns could be studied. The later analysis used no new phenotypic data to find candidate immune exposures, relying instead on TCR beta sequences and their occurrence across donors. An earlier analysis of about 620 of the donors applied high-throughput TCR beta sequencing to assess whether each TCR beta V gene segment acted as functional or pseudogenic. Alongside the repertoire data, information on donor age, sex, ethnicity and CMV serostatus was compiled. In a later genetic analysis, genome-wide SNP genotypes for about 65% of the 666 donors were used, and that subset was treated as a discovery cohort. All discovery cohort repertoires had been generated using a single sequencing platform. HLA typing included class I and class II loci at four-digit resolution. The number of donors typed differed by locus, with roughly 629-640 for A, B, C, DRB1 and DQB1, roughly 520 for DQA1, 600 to 610 for DPA1, and roughly 450 for DPB1. Roughly five DR-DQ haplotypes were handled as single units for association and clustering, since linkage in the cohort was strong. Among 300 to 500 genotyped donors of the cohort, an average of approximately 240,000 unique TCR beta nucleotide sequences was sequenced per donor, of which about 18% were non-productive.

V ends up 5 bases short and J 4 bases short, with an unmatched junction base count of 14. CDR1 MNHEY and CDR2 SMNVEV are derived from the germline V gene (reference sequence). The CDR3 sequence holds 17 residues, the cysteine and phenylalanine included. Only the CDR3 portion is preserved as DNA: 51 bases, with reading frame beginning at the first base. Points the paper makes about the study in general: In the study, about 150 TCR beta chains were listed as associated with cytomegalovirus. While some public TCRs were present in many individuals, most TCR sequences turned up only very rarely across donors. The classifier was reported to diagnose cytomegalovirus status with high specificity and sensitivity in both the original cohort and the validation cohort. Correlated functional status among segregating V segments might be attributable to linkage disequilibrium, but an unknown experimental factor could not be ruled out. For the cohort, immune exposure information was limited to CMV serostatus. The earlier analysis of approximately 540 of the donors excluded about 16 rarely observed V segments, including chromosome 9 orphons, because counts were too low. A group of highly shared sequence variants was considered likely to be a technical artifact of the sequencing pipeline. A later analysis found that most CMV-associated TCR beta chains appeared HLA-restricted, with HLA associations seemingly driven largely by CMV exposure. A later analysis reported that several top co-occurrence clusters appeared linked to parvovirus B19, influenza, CMV and Epstein-Barr virus. A further reported finding was that TCR beta sequences accurately predicted the HLA-A and HLA-B alleles for most subjects in the first cohort. According to a later genetic analysis, donors in an Asian-associated ancestry cluster had fewer N-insertions in productive TCRs than the approximately 630-donor mean. In a later genetic analysis, a missense DCLRE1C variant was associated with V-gene and J-gene trimming of TCR beta chains, and the association was replicated in an independent cohort. The authors suggested that the approach could potentially be extended to other disease states and immunological phenotypes. According to a later analysis, TCR association rates differed among HLA loci, with DRB1 alleles showing the most associated TCRs and HLA-C alleles showing the fewest. When HLA alleles, especially DR and DQ, strongly co-occurred, TCR associations were difficult to assign to individual alleles. Because HLA typing was missing for some donors at each locus, association tests included only the typed subset. Sequencing depth was assumed to be roughly uniform across donors in the presence/absence analyses, though that assumption may not hold. A later analysis found that HLA-associated TCR beta chains were more clonally expanded and had lower generation probabilities than equally common non-associated chains. This cohort had only TCR beta chains sequenced, and the lack of alpha or paired-chain data limited which features could be detected. A later analysis associated about 18,000 TCR beta sequences with specific HLA alleles at a false discovery rate of 0.05. The 87-base-pair reads could not distinguish some IMGT-functional V segments, including TRBV6-2 and TRBV6-3, so those segments were excluded. In vitro tests confirmed that a few of the cytomegalovirus-associated TCR beta chains recognize cytomegalovirus antigens. In an earlier analysis of a few hundred of the donors, most TCR beta V segments were observed in productive rearrangements about 90% or about 30% of the time, broadly matching IMGT annotations.

The cohort was made up of 666 healthy bone marrow donors. All cohort members were sampled while nominally healthy, although unrecorded immune exposures were likely present. The donor was CMV seronegative and was included in the group of under 450 seronegative cohort members. A peripheral blood sample was collected from each donor, and TCR beta sequencing was performed on peripheral blood mononuclear cells. Genomic DNA extraction from the blood cell samples was performed with the Qiagen DNeasy Blood Extraction Kit. Concerning this clone itself: Which antigen it targets is not known. There are no base qualities to consult, and no much larger clone falls within one base.

The library was obtained by the immunoSEQ multiplex PCR assay. For the multiplex PCR, a mixture combining 60 forward primers for TCR Vbeta segments and 13 reverse primers for TCR Jbeta segments was used. A multiplex PCR assay on genomic DNA amplified the CDR3 region of rearranged TCR beta genes. The Illumina HiSeq System was used to sequence the amplified TCR beta libraries as 87-base-pair reads. The authors processed their data as follows. A later analysis counted some 80 million unique TCR beta chains across the 700 or so repertoires, and some 11 million of these chains were shared by at least two donors. Raw reads were error-corrected and collapsed into unique sequences by a nearest-neighbor algorithm in which closely related sequences were merged to remove PCR and sequencing errors. V, D and J gene segments were assigned by aligning CDR3 sequences to IMGT reference sequences. For a sequence to be retained, at least a six-nucleotide match to both a V gene segment and a J gene segment was required. A rearrangement was called productive if the CDR3 had no stop codons and remained in frame with V and J, and every other rearrangement was called non-productive. Following IMGT convention, CDR3 was defined as the stretch from the second conserved V-encoded cysteine up to the conserved J-encoded phenylalanine. In an earlier analysis of around 640 of the donors, sequences lacking an unambiguous match to a single V gene segment were excluded. In an earlier analysis of 450 to 750 of the donors, a V segment was called functional when productive rearrangements were above 56.7%, and segregating when the standard deviation between donors exceeded 5%. A statistical classification framework was built for diagnosing cytomegalovirus status from the catalog of TCR beta chain sequences. In a later analysis, V and J genes were assigned by comparing TCR nucleotide sequences against IMGT/GENE-DB human TR gene sequences. Using the TCRdist pipeline, a later analysis assigned CDR3 sequences along with most-parsimonious VDJ recombination scenarios. In a later analysis, each TCR beta chain was defined by its CDR3 amino acid sequence together with its V-gene family, and reads lacking a unique V-gene family were excluded. A later analysis removed several hundred highly shared, low-generation-probability nucleotide sequences to deal with suspected cross-contamination and a sequencing artifact. For each public chain, a later analysis derived a clonal expansion index from normalized ranks of inferred template counts within each repertoire. Generation probabilities in a later analysis came from a VDJ recombination model fitted to out-of-frame rearrangements, and those results were checked against IGoR. In a later analysis, hypergeometric tests were used to score TCR-TCR, TCR-HLA and TCR-CMV co-occurrence, with a repertoire-size bias correction applied to TCR pairs. False discovery rates were estimated in a later analysis by permuting HLA or CMV assignments 20 times. In a later analysis, co-occurring TCRs were grouped using DBSCAN, with TCRdist sequence similarity added in when clustering inside HLA-allele-positive subsets. Repertoires with fewer than 30,000 or more than 120,000 public chains, plus five repertoires with anomalous nucleotide sharing, were excluded from co-occurrence clustering. TCRdb retrieved this table from immuneACCESS and kept in-frame rearrangements only. Not all clones are present; in checked studies, unresolved V genes account for under half, and no reason is known for the remainder. That table is the source of V, J and clone size, and D and trimming were worked out from the DNA. The sample contains some 160,000 clones, around 77% of them found a single time. The ten largest clones add up to around 2.5% of the sample.

Recombination linked TRBV27 to TRBJ2-5; 9 central nucleotides agree with TRBD2. The specimen sequenced was PBMCs. The clonotype originates from a man between 60 and 75 years old in good health and CMV-seronegative. The nucleotide sequence is TGTGCCAGCAGTCCACCGGGGGTAGCGGGAGTCCCAGAGACCCAGTACTTC. It specifies CASSPPGVAGVPETQYF.